The clone carrying this TCR beta chain has at least ten counts. The CDR3 contains 16 residues. Germline V gives CDR1 DFQATT, CDR2 SNEGSKA (reference sequence). J lost 7 bases, V lost 0 bases, and 8 bases had no gene match. The data originate from a study of T cells in Graves' hyperthyroidism and ophthalmopathy. Amplified TCR beta CDR3 regions came from RNA transcripts. HTBI primers were used for first-round RT-PCR of the TCR CDR3. TCRdb used MiXCR to reprocess the multiplex PCR reads, holding one entry per CDR3 protein. The sample lists around 300,000 distinct CDR3 sequences; 13% were seen once. For the diagnoses, clinical symptoms, serum thyroxine and TRAb, thyroid ultrasound and orbital computed tomography were used.

The sequenced sample was blood. V usage is TRBV20-1 and J usage is TRBJ2-3, with 12 bases lining up with TRBD2. The source is a woman aged 25-40 years with Graves' hyperthyroidism that later progressed to Graves' ophthalmopathy. CDR3 in amino acids: CSARDLAGGPVHTQYF. For the CDR3, the DNA is TGCAGTGCTAGAGACCTAGCGGGAGGGCCGGTACATACGCAGTATTTT.